What follows are 18 T cell receptor beta chains derived from one specimen sequenced in a study of blood T cell repertoires in COVID-19. Sequenced by immunoSEQ multiplex PCR; TCRdb stores in-frame clones only, minus some. The sample holds some 150,000 clones, about 85% seen once. Sequencing was carried out using peripheral blood. The source is a man aged 55 to 70 who had recovered from COVID-19.

The J gene is TRBJ2-3, the V gene TRBV3-1 (or the pseudogene TRBV3-2); 9 bases map to TRBD2. The ends lost 4 bases at V and 2 bases at J; junction bases unmatched: 7. The CDR3 has 16 amino acids. Germline V gives CDR1 LGHDT, CDR2 YNNKEL (reference sequence). The CDR3 protein is CASSPILAGNTDTQYF. CDR3 nucleotide sequence: TGTGCCAGCAGCCCCATCCTAGCGGGGAACACAGATACGCAGTATTTT.

The CDR3 loop reads CASSLTGQNNSPLHF. For the CDR3, the DNA is TGTGCCAGCAGCCTAACTGGACAGAATAATTCACCCCTCCACTTT. The V call is TRBV7-9, the J call TRBJ1-6; a weak D match, TRBD1 (6 bases). V was clipped by 5 bases and J by 5 bases, with 13 bases between them. The CDR3 totals 15 residues. CDR1 is SEHNR, CDR2 FQNEAQ, per germline (reference sequence).

This clone was picked up one time. The chain has TRBV19 and TRBJ1-2; no clear D gene. The CDR3 sequence is 13 residues long. Germline V gene lookup returns CDR1 LNHDA and CDR2 SQIVND (reference sequence). V was pared by 5 bases and J by 3 bases, with 10 bases between. This chain's CDR3 is CASSDRRDYGYTF. The CDR3 bases are TGTGCCAGTAGTGACCGGCGGGACTATGGCTACACCTTC.

This chain joins TRBV6-4 and TRBJ1-1, with unresolved D. Germline V gene lookup returns CDR1 MRHNA and CDR2 SNTAGT. The CDR3 has 13 amino acids. Trimming cost V 5 bases and J 5 bases, with 12 bases left between them. CDR3 bases: TGTGCCAGCAGTCTAAGGAAGGAGACTGAAGCTTTCTTT. Protein product: CASSLRKETEAFF.

This clone occurred once. This chain uses TRBV27 with TRBJ2-2; D is undetermined. Germline-derived CDR1 and CDR2 are MNHEY and SMNVEV (reference sequence). Trimming took 2 bases from V and 0 from J, leaving 7 bases between them. The CDR3 runs to 15 residues. CDR3 nucleotide sequence: TGTGCCAGCAGTTTAGACGGGTCGAACACCGGGGAGCTGTTTTTT. Residues: CASSLDGSNTGELFF.

The rearrangement links TRBV6-5 to TRBJ1-1; TRBD1 agrees at 7 bases. The V segment lost 6 bases and the J segment 4 bases; nucleotides outside the gene matches: 5. This CDR3 is 13 amino acids long. Germline V CDR1 and CDR2: MNHEY, SVGAGI. In DNA, the CDR3 is TGTGCCAGCAGACGAGCAGGGGGCACTGAAGCTTTCTTT. Amino acids: CASRRAGGTEAFF.

DNA for the CDR3: TGTGCCAGTAGTATCGAAACGGTAATACGTAATTCACCCCTCCACTTT. Protein sequence: CASSIETVIRNSPLHF. The V call is TRBV19, the J call TRBJ1-6, with no clear D. The ends were cut back, 3 bases at V and 6 bases at J, with 15 bases in the middle. Germline lookup yields CDR1 LNHDA and CDR2 SQIVND (reference sequence). The CDR3 is 16 amino acids.

The V gene is TRBV5-6, the J gene TRBJ1-2; TRBD1 matches at 9 bases. This CDR3 comprises 15 residues. Germline assignment: CDR1 SGHDT and CDR2 YYEEEE. The junction had 5 bases not matched to a gene; V was cut back by 3 bases and J by 2 bases. Written as DNA, the CDR3 is TGTGCCAGCAGCTCAGGGGACAGGGAGAACTATGGCTACACCTTC. As protein: CASSSGDRENYGYTF.

This clone was seen only once. The chain carries TRBV10-3 and TRBJ2-5, with a possible D match to TRBD2 (6 bases). The CDR3 covers 15 residues. Trimming cost V 0 bases and J 5 bases, with 13 bases left between them. Per germline, CDR1 ENHRY and CDR2 SYGVKD. CDR3 bases: TGTGCCATCAGTGAGTCGACCTCGGAGGGGGAGACCCAGTACTTC. The encoded protein is CAISESTSEGETQYF.

J is TRBJ2-7 and V is TRBV5-1; TRBD1 is a possible D gene (6 bases). V was clipped by 0 bases and J by 0 bases, with 13 bases between them. The CDR3 sequence is 16 residues long. Germline V gene data show CDR1 as SGHRS and CDR2 as YFSETQ. The CDR3, as DNA: TGCGCCAGCAGCTTGGTTCCGGGACAAAGCTCCTACGAGCAGTACTTC. Its protein is CASSLVPGQSSYEQYF.

This sequence joins TRBV3-1 (or the pseudogene TRBV3-2) and TRBJ2-7; 7 nucleotides line up with TRBD2. The CDR3 covers 15 residues. With 0 bases clipped from V and 7 bases from J, the junction kept 9 bases outside the gene matches. The V gene's germline CDR1 is LGHDT and CDR2 YNNKEL (reference sequence). CDR3 sequence (DNA): TGTGCCAGCAGCCAAGAGCAGCGGGGAGTGGGTGAGCAGTACTTC. Residues: CASSQEQRGVGEQYF.

The chain combines TRBV6-5 with TRBJ1-4, with 8 bases identical to TRBD1. V trimming: 7 bases; J trimming: 8 bases; junction bases outside the gene matches: 12. Germline CDR1 reads MNHEY; CDR2 reads SVGAGI. The CDR3 sequence is 15 residues long. CDR3 DNA: TGTGCCAGCACCCCAGGGGGGACAGGAGAAGAAAAACTGTTTTTT. This translates into CASTPGGTGEEKLFF.

The CDR3 DNA sequence: TGTGCCAGCAGCTCGGGGGTAAGCACAGATACGCAGTATTTT. This gives the protein CASSSGVSTDTQYF. The genes are TRBV14 and TRBJ2-3; a possible D gene is TRBD2 (6 bases). This CDR3 is 14 amino acids long. Trimming removed 5 bases from V and 0 bases from J, with 9 bases in between. Germline assignment: CDR1 SGHDN and CDR2 FVKESK. The full variable domain, with the rest looked up from reference TRBV14 and TRBJ2-3, is EAGVTQFPSHSVIEKGQTVTLRCDPISGHDNLYWYRRVMGKEIKFLLHFVKESKQDESGMPNNRFLAERTGGTYSTLKVQPAELEDSGVYFCASSSGVSTDTQYFGPGTRLTVL.

The CDR3 DNA is TGTGCCAGCAGTTTAATCCCCCCACGAGTCCAAAATTTTGGGTCGGGGACTGAAGCTTTCTTT. It encodes CASSLIPPRVQNFGSGTEAFF. This sequence joins TRBV27 and TRBJ1-1; unclear D gene. Germline V gene lookup returns CDR1 MNHEY and CDR2 SMNVEV (reference sequence). Trimming shortened V by 2 bases and J by 5 bases, and 33 bases separated the two germline ends. The CDR3 has 21 amino acids.

This clone came up once. The rearrangement links TRBV6-1 to TRBJ1-2; TRBD1 might be the D (6 bases). Trimming shortened V by 0 bases and J by 4 bases, and 21 bases separated the two germline ends. Per the germline V gene, CDR1 is MNHNS and CDR2 is SASEGT. The CDR3 is 18 residues long. CDR3 sequence (DNA): TGTGCCAGCAGTGAAGCGACGGGGGCAGGGAGGGGTATCTATGGCTACACCTTC. Translated: CASSEATGAGRGIYGYTF.

This chain connects TRBV7-9 to TRBJ1-3; possible D gene TRBD1, 6 bases. V gave up 1 base and J gave up 0 bases, with 13 bases separating them. There are 17 residues in the CDR3. Germline assignment: CDR1 SEHNR and CDR2 FQNEAQ (reference sequence). CDR3 sequence reads: CASSLGGTGSSGNTIYF. DNA for the CDR3: TGTGCCAGCAGCTTAGGTGGAACAGGGTCCTCTGGAAACACCATATATTTT.

V usage is TRBV19 and J usage is TRBJ1-2, with D hard to call. This CDR3 contains 14 residues. Germline CDR1 is LNHDA and CDR2 is SQIVND (reference sequence). V lost 3 bases and J lost 13, with 21 bases in between. CDR3 protein: CASSIGRASNTGTF. The CDR3 coding sequence is TGTGCCAGTAGTATCGGGCGGGCCAGTAACACCGGCACCTTC.

The V call is TRBV7-9, the J call TRBJ1-1, with a weak D call TRBD1 (5 bases). Trimming left V 5 bases short and J 0 bases short, with 7 bases between. Germline V CDR1 and CDR2: SEHNR, FQNEAQ (reference sequence). The CDR3 covers 13 residues. Here the CDR3 DNA reads TGTGCCAGCAGCCTGACAGTGAACACTGAAGCTTTCTTT. Translated, it gives CASSLTVNTEAFF.